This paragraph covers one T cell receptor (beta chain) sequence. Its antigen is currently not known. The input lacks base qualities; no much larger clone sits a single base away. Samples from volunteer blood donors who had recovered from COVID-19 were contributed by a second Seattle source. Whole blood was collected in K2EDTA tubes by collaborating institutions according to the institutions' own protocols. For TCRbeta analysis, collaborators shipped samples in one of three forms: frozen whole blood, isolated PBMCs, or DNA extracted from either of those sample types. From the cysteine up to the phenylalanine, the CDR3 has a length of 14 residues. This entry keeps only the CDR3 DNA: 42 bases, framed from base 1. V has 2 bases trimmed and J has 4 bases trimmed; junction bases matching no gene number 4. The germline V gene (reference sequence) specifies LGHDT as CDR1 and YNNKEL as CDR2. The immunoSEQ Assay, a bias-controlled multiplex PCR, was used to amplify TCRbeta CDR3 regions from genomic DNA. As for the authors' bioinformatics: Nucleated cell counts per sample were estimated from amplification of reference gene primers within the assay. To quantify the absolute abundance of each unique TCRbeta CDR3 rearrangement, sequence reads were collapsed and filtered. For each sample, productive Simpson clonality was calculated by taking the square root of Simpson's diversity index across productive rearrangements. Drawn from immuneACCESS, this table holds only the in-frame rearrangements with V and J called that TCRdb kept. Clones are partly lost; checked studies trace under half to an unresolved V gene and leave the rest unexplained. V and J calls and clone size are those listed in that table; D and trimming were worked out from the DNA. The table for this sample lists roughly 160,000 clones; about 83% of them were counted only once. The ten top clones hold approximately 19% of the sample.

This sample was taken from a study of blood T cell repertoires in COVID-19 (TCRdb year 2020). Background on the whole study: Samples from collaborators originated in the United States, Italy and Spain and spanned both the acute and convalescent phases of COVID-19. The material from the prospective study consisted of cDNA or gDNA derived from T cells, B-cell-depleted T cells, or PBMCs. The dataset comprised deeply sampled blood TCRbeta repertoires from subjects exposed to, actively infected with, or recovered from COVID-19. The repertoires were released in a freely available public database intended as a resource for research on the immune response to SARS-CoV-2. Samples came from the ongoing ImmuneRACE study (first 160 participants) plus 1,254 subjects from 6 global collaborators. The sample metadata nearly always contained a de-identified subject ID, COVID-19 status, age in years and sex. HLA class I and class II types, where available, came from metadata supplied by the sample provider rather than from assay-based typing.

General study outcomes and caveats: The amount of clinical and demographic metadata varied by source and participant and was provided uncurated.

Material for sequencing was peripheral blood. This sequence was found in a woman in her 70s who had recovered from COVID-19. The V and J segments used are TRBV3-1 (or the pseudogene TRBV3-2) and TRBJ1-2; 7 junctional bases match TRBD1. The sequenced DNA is TGTGCCAGCAGCCAAAACAGGGGCGTCTATGGCTACACCTTC. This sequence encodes CASSQNRGVYGYTF.